This record concerns one T cell receptor (beta chain) sequence. What it binds is unknown. The CDR3 has 16 residues. V gave up 6 bases and J gave up 4 bases; unmatched junction bases: 11. The V gene's germline CDR1 is SGHTA and CDR2 FQGTGA. The sample comes from a study of post-analysis software for immune sequencing data. Every TCR beta cDNA library bore unique molecular identifiers. TCRdb reanalysed the PCR reads using MiXCR and keeps one entry per CDR3 protein. The sample contains roughly 870,000 distinct CDR3 sequences, 53% of which appear only once. Notes on the study in general: Normalized Chao1 diversity was significantly lower in multiple sclerosis patients than in controls. Higher frequency in patients than in controls was seen for 5 or 6 TRBV segments, with TRBV5-6, TRBV5-1 and TRBV20-1 among them.

Sequencing was performed on blood. V usage is TRBV7-3 and J usage is TRBJ2-1; 8 nucleotides match TRBD1. The receptor was isolated from a girl aged 5-17 years with multiple sclerosis. The CDR3 here is CASSRGWTGMYNEQFF. For the CDR3, the DNA is TGTGCCAGCAGTAGGGGCTGGACAGGGATGTACAATGAGCAGTTCTTC.